The subject of this entry is one T cell receptor beta chain. This sample was included in a study of T cell changes during pregnancy in multiple sclerosis. The germline CDR1 and CDR2 sequences are SGDLS and YYNGEE. V was pared by 0 bases and J by 6 bases, with 19 bases between. This CDR3 comprises 16 residues. Sequencing used immunoSEQ multiplex PCR; TCRdb keeps in-frame clones, though not all of them. The sample records some 66,000 clones, about 91% being singletons. J is TRBJ2-7 and V is TRBV9, with a tentative D call TRBD1 (5 bases). The receptor was derived from a female donor with multiple sclerosis, enrolled in a pregnancy study. The source was CD8+ T cells from peripheral blood mononuclear cells, collected before pregnancy. CDR3: CASSVEVGQGRSEQYF. DNA of the CDR3: TGTGCCAGCAGCGTAGAGGTAGGGCAGGGCCGCTCCGAGCAGTACTTC.